These T cell receptor beta chains were read from a single sample in a study of blood T cell repertoires in COVID-19. Sequencing was performed with immunoSEQ multiplex PCR; in TCRdb, only in-frame clones are kept and a portion is missing. The table lists approximately 210,000 clones, 84% of them singletons. Material: peripheral blood. These receptors were collected from a human donor in a cohort sampled during active COVID-19. Each CDR3 is given with its conserved first and last residue. The D gene is left open where the match is weak. Only some rows state a clone size, as once, few, many or a class for expanded clones.

. | TRBJ2-1 | TRBD1 | TRBV6-4 | CASSPGQGPYNEQFF | TGTGCCAGCTCGCCGGGACAGGGACCCTACAATGAGCAGTTCTTC
once | TRBJ2-2 | TRBD1 | TRBV4-2 | CASSQEGQRNTGELFF | TGTGCCAGCAGCCAAGAGGGACAGAGGAACACCGGGGAGCTGTTTTTT
. | TRBJ1-6 | . | TRBV2 | CATPASGGPLHF | TGTGCCACCCCGGCCTCCGGCGGACCCCTCCACTTT
. | TRBJ2-3 | TRBD1 | TRBV19 | CASSPRDSRVWYF | TGTGCCAGTAGTCCTCGGGACAGCAGAGTGTGGTATTTT
. | TRBJ1-1 | . | TRBV5-1 | CASSFGVISTEAFF | TGCGCCAGCAGCTTCGGGGTCATAAGCACTGAAGCTTTCTTT
. | TRBJ2-2 | . | TRBV12-2 | CASRLVVGLAGHTGELFF | TGTGCAAGTCGCTTAGTAGTAGGACTAGCGGGGCACACCGGGGAGCTGTTTTTT
. | TRBJ1-1 | . | TRBV20-1 | CSASPSFMAFF | TGCAGTGCTAGTCCGAGTTTTATGGCTTTCTTT
once | TRBJ1-2 | TRBD1 | TRBV4-2 | CASRTGGMNGYTF | TGTGCCAGCAGAACAGGGGGCATGAATGGCTACACCTTC
. | TRBJ1-1 | TRBD1 | TRBV10-3 | CAISQTGRNTEAFF | TGTGCCATCAGCCAGACAGGGAGGAACACTGAAGCTTTCTTT
. | TRBJ2-7 | TRBD2 | TRBV5-1 | CASSLDGTSIYEQYF | TGCGCCAGCAGCTTGGATGGGACTAGCATCTACGAGCAGTACTTC
. | TRBJ1-1 | . | TRBV7-8 | CASSLVVTTNTEAFF | TGTGCCAGCAGCTTAGTAGTCACCACGAACACTGAAGCTTTCTTT
. | TRBJ1-2 | TRBD1 | TRBV7-3 | CASSLGQGDYGYTF | TGTGCCAGCAGCTTAGGACAGGGGGACTATGGCTACACCTTC
. | TRBJ2-1 | . | TRBV7-9 | CASSLNWGSGNNEQFF | TGTGCCAGCAGCTTAAACTGGGGTAGCGGAAACAATGAGCAGTTCTTC